Below are 29 T cell receptor beta chains sequenced from a single sample in a study of T cells expressing NK-cell markers. TCRdb reanalyzed the 5' RACE reads, giving one entry per CDR3 protein sequence and no DNA. The sample includes around 280,000 distinct CDR3 sequences. The sequencing sample was made of blood T cells: a sorted CD56 or NKG2C T cell subset, CD4+ or CD8+ T cells, or bulk PBMC T cells (not recorded which). The origin of the receptors is a man in his late teens or twenties in good health.

The V gene is TRBV3-1, the J gene TRBJ2-5; TCRdb lists TRBD2, though no DNA is available to test this call. Looked up from germline, CDR1 is LGHDT and CDR2 is YNNKEL (reference sequence). The CDR3 extends over 17 amino acids. The CDR3 protein is CASSQDLGERGQETQYF.

The chain is built from TRBV7-8 and TRBJ2-3; TCRdb's D gene call, TRBD1, goes unchecked for lack of DNA. This CDR3 comprises 16 residues. Germline-derived CDR1 and CDR2 are SGHVS and FQNEAQ. Here the CDR3 reads CASSSNRGRFTDTQYF.

The chain recombines TRBV4-1 with TRBJ2-1; the TCRdb D gene call, TRBD2, has no DNA to confirm it. CDR1 and CDR2 from the germline V gene are MGHRA and YSYEKL. The CDR3 is made up of 15 amino acids. This chain's CDR3 is CASSLPSGIYNEQFF.

This rearrangement joins TRBV18 to TRBJ1-5; TCRdb gives TRBD1 as the D gene, but with no DNA this cannot be confirmed. Looked up from germline, CDR1 is KGHSH and CDR2 is LQKENI. CDR3 length equals 13 residues. This chain's CDR3 is CASSPGGNQPQHF.

The rearrangement joins TRBV6-5 to TRBJ1-1. The CDR3 extends over 12 amino acids. Looked up from germline, CDR1 is MNHEY and CDR2 is SVGAGI. The CDR3 here is CASWTGNTEAFF.

The rearrangement uses TRBV6-5 and TRBJ1-4. The germline V gene encodes CDR1 MNHEY and CDR2 SVGAGI. The CDR3 loop spans 15 amino acids. The CDR3 sequence is CASSYLAQTNEKLFF.

The rearrangement uses TRBV27 and TRBJ2-1. The CDR3 contains 11 residues. Germline values: CDR1 MNHEY, CDR2 SMNVEV (reference sequence). The CDR3 sequence: CASSSLDEQFF.

This rearrangement joins TRBV12-3 or TRBV12-4 to TRBJ1-5; TCRdb's D gene call, TRBD1, goes unchecked for lack of DNA. This CDR3 spans 13 amino acids. This chain's CDR3 is CASSPDRDFPQHF.

The chain links TRBV18 to TRBJ2-5; the D gene TCRdb calls, TRBD2, cannot be checked with no DNA. CDR1 KGHSH and CDR2 LQKENI come from the germline V gene. CDR3 length equals 16 residues. The CDR3 here is CASSPIPGLAGETQYF.

The gene calls are TRBV5-1 and TRBJ2-7; the D call of TRBD2 rests on TCRdb alone, since no DNA is present to check it. This CDR3 spans 17 amino acids. Germline CDR1 SGHRS, CDR2 YFSETQ. CDR3 residues: CASSPLKTSGISYEQYF.

The chain recombines TRBV12-3 or TRBV12-4 with TRBJ2-3; TCRdb outputs TRBD1, but without DNA this stays unchecked. The CDR3 has 14 residues. The CDR3 reads CASSFSGGADTQYF.

The chain is built from TRBV14 and TRBJ2-5; TCRdb's assignment of TRBD2 cannot be checked, as there is no DNA. Germline V gene data show CDR1 as SGHDN and CDR2 as FVKESK. This CDR3 comprises 13 residues. CDR3 loop: CASSQDNEGTQYF.

The rearrangement joins TRBV24-1 to TRBJ2-3; TCRdb reports TRBD2, a call that lacks DNA to check it against. CDR1 and CDR2 from the germline V gene are KGHDR and SFDVKD. The CDR3 extends over 16 amino acids. The CDR3 region is CATSDTSGGHTDTQYF.

The chain joins TRBV5-6 to TRBJ1-1; TCRdb picks TRBD1, but there is no DNA to check that call. Looked up from germline, CDR1 is SGHDT and CDR2 is YYEEEE. The CDR3 sequence is 16 residues long. The CDR3 loop reads CASSPWITGAGTEAFF. The variable domain in full, with the rest retrieved from reference TRBV5-6 and TRBJ1-1, is DAGVTQSPTHLIKTRGQQVTLRCSPKSGHDTVSWYQQALGQGPQFIFQYYEEEERQRGNFPDRFSGHQFPNYSSELNVNALLLGDSALYLCASSPWITGAGTEAFFGQGTRLTVV.

The chain couples TRBV27 to TRBJ2-3; TCRdb's D call of TRBD2 is untestable without DNA. The germline gives CDR1 MNHEY, CDR2 SMNVEV (reference sequence). The length of the CDR3 is 15 residues. Here the CDR3 reads CASRGLAGGGDTQYF.

The chain joins TRBV4-2 to TRBJ2-1; without DNA, the TCRdb call of TRBD2 cannot be checked. The CDR3 extends over 12 amino acids. CDR1 and CDR2 from the germline V gene are LGHNA and YNFKEQ. The CDR3 loop is CASSLPAGPGFF.

The chain recombines TRBV15 with TRBJ2-1; TCRdb's D gene call, TRBD1, goes unchecked for lack of DNA. Germline values: CDR1 LNHNV, CDR2 YYDKDF (reference sequence). The CDR3 has 18 residues. CDR3 residues: CATSRDSGTGTGVDEQFF. Combining the CDR3 with reference TRBV15 and TRBJ2-1 gives the whole variable domain DAMVIQNPRYQVTQFGKPVTLSCSQTLNHNVMYWYQQKSSQAPKLLFHYYDKDFNNEADTPDNFQSRRPNTSFCFLDIRSPGLGDTAMYLCATSRDSGTGTGVDEQFFGPGTRLTVL.

The chain combines TRBV20-1 with TRBJ2-1; the TCRdb D gene call, TRBD2, has no DNA to confirm it. Germline assignment: CDR1 DFQATT and CDR2 SNEGSKA (reference sequence). The CDR3 is 13 residues long. The chain's CDR3 is CSAGLALGNEQFF.

The V gene is TRBV12-3 or TRBV12-4, the J gene TRBJ2-7; TCRdb's D gene call, TRBD1, goes unchecked for lack of DNA. This CDR3 has 14 residues. CDR3 residues: CASSRDRGSEEQYF.

The V call is TRBV20-1, the J call TRBJ2-1; as DNA is missing, the TRBD2 call by TCRdb cannot be tested. Germline lookup yields CDR1 DFQATT and CDR2 SNEGSKA (reference sequence). CDR3 length: 14 amino acids. CDR3 sequence reads: CSARTVALNGEQFF.

J is TRBJ2-3 and V is TRBV6-5; TCRdb names TRBD1, which stays unverified in the absence of DNA. Germline lookup yields CDR1 MNHEY and CDR2 SVGAGI. CDR3 length: 17 residues. The CDR3 sequence: CASSLRPGQGFADTQYF.

The chain couples TRBV12-3 or TRBV12-4 to TRBJ2-6. This CDR3 comprises 13 residues. The CDR3 sequence: CASSPSGANVLTF.

This sequence joins TRBV20-1 and TRBJ2-6; the TCRdb D gene call, TRBD1, has no DNA to confirm it. Germline CDR1 and CDR2: DFQATT and SNEGSKA (reference sequence). The CDR3 is 18 amino acids. The CDR3 sequence is CSARETGGGSSGANVLTF.

The rearrangement joins TRBV7-2 to TRBJ2-1; TCRdb reports TRBD2, a call that lacks DNA to check it against. The CDR3 length is 16 residues. The germline V gene encodes CDR1 SGHTA and CDR2 FQGNSA. The CDR3 reads CASSLQGLGGYNEQFF.

The chain joins TRBV12-5 to TRBJ2-3. This CDR3 is built from 12 residues. The germline V gene encodes CDR1 LGHNT and CDR2 FRNRAP. This chain's CDR3 is CASGTSGDTQYF. Based on the CDR3 plus reference TRBV12-5 and TRBJ2-3, the full variable domain is DARVTQTPRHKVTEMGQEVTMRCQPILGHNTVFWYRQTMMQGLELLAYFRNRAPLDDSGMPKDRFSAEMPDATLATLKIQPSEPRDSAVYFCASGTSGDTQYFGPGTRLTVL.

This chain joins TRBV12-3 or TRBV12-4 and TRBJ1-1; checking the TCRdb D call of TRBD1 is not possible without DNA. CDR3 length: 13 residues. The CDR3 region is CASSYRENTEAFF.

The J gene is TRBJ2-3, the V gene TRBV10-3; the D call of TRBD2 rests on TCRdb alone, since no DNA is present to check it. The V gene's germline CDR1 is ENHRY and CDR2 SYGVKD. The CDR3 has 15 amino acids. This CDR3 is CAAGTSGPAGDTQYF.

CDR3 loop: CASSLPGLSAQYF. The V gene is TRBV12-3 or TRBV12-4, the J gene TRBJ2-5; TCRdb designates TRBD1, a call that cannot be tested without DNA. The CDR3 spans 13 residues.

The rearrangement links TRBV19 to TRBJ2-4. The CDR3 sequence is 12 residues long. From germline, CDR1 is LNHDA and CDR2 SQIVND (reference sequence). This CDR3 is CASSWVKNIQYF.